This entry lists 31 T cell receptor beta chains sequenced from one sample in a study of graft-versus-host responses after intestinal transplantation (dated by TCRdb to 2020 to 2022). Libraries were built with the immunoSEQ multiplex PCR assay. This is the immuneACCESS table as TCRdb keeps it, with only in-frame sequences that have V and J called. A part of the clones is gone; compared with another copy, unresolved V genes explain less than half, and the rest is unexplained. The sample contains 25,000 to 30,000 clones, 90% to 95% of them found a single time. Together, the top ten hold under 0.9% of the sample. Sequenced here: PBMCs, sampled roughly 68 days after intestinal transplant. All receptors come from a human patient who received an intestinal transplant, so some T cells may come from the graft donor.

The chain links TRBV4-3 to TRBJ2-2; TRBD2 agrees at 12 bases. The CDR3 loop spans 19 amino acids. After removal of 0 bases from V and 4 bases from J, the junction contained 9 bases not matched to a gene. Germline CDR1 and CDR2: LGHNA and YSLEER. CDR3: CASSQELAGGAAGTGELFF. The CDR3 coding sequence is TGCGCCAGCAGCCAAGAACTAGCGGGGGGTGCCGCTGGCACCGGGGAGCTGTTTTTT.

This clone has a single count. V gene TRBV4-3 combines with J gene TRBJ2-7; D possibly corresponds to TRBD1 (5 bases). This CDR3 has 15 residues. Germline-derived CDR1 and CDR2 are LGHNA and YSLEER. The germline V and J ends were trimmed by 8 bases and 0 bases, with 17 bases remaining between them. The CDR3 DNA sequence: TGCGCCAGCTTCACAAAGGGGCATACCTCCTACGAGCAGTACTTC. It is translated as CASFTKGHTSYEQYF.

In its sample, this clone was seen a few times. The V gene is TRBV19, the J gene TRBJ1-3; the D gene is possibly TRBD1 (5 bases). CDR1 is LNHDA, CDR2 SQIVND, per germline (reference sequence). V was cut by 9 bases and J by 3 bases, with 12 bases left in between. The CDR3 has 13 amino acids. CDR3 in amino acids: CARRPGGGNTIYF. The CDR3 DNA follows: TGTGCCAGGAGGCCGGGGGGTGGAAACACCATATATTTT.

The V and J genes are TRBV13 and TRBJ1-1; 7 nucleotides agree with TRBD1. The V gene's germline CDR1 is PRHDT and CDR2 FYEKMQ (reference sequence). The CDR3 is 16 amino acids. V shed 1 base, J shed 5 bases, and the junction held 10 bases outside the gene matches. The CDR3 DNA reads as TGTGCCAGCAGCTTAGAGGCAGGGGGTATTCGGACTGAAGCTTTCTTT. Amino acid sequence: CASSLEAGGIRTEAFF.

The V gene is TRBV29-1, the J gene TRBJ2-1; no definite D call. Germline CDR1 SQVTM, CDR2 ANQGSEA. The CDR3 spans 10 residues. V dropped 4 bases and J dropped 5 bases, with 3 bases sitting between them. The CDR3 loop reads CSVAHNEQFF. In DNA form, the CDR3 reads TGCAGCGTTGCACACAATGAGCAGTTCTTC.

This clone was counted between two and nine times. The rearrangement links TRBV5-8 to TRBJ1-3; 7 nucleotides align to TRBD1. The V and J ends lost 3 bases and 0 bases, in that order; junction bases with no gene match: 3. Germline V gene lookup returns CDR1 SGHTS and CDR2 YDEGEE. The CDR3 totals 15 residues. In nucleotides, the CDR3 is TGTGCCAGCAGCTCGGGACAGAGCTCTGGAAACACCATATATTTT. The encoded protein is CASSSGQSSGNTIYF.

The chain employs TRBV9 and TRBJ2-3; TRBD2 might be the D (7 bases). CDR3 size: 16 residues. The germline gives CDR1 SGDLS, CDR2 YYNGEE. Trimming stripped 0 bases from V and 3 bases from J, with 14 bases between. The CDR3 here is CASSVATGGLTDTQYF. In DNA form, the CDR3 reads TGTGCCAGCAGCGTAGCGACCGGGGGGCTTACAGATACGCAGTATTTT.

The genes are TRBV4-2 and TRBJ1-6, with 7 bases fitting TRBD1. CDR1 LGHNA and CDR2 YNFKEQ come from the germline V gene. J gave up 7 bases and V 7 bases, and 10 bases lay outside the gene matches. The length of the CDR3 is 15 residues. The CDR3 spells CASTEPGQLNSPLHF. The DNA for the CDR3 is TGTGCCAGCACAGAACCGGGACAGTTGAATTCACCCCTCCACTTT.

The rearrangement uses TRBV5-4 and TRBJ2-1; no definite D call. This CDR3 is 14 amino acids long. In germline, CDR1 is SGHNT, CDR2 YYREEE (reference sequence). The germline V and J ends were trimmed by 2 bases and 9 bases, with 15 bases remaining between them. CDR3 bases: TGTGCCAGCAGCTTCGGAATAGGCTCGGGTGAGCAGTTCTTC. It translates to CASSFGIGSGEQFF.

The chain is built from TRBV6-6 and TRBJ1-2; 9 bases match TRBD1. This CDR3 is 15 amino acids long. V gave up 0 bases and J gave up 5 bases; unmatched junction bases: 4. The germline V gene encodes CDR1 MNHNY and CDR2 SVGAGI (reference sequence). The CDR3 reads CASSYSTGGGYGYTF. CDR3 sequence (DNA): TGTGCCAGCAGTTACTCGACAGGGGGAGGGTATGGCTACACCTTC.

CDR3 residues: CASSSRDGTYEQYF. In DNA, the CDR3 is TGTGCCAGCAGCTCCCGGGACGGAACCTACGAGCAGTACTTC. The rearrangement uses TRBV7-8 and TRBJ2-7; the D call may be TRBD1 or TRBD2 (5 bases each). V was trimmed by 4 bases and J by 2 bases, leaving 12 bases between them. Per the germline V gene, CDR1 is SGHVS and CDR2 is FQNEAQ. The CDR3 runs 14 residues.

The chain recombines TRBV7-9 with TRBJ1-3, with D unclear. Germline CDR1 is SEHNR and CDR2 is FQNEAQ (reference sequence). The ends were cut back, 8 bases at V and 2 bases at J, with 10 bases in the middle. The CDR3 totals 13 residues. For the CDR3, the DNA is TGTGCCAGCTCGAGGGCGGCTGGAAACACCATATATTTT. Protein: CASSRAAGNTIYF.

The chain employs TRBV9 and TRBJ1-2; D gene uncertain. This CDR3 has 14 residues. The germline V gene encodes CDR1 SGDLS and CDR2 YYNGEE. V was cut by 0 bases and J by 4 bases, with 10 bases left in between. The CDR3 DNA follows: TGTGCCAGCAGCGTAGGAGACCGCACCTATGGCTACACCTTC. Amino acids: CASSVGDRTYGYTF.

In DNA form, the CDR3 reads TGTGCCAGCAGACACCAGGGGATAGGTTCACCCCTCCACTTT. It codes for CASRHQGIGSPLHF. The rearrangement joins TRBV6-6 to TRBJ1-6; perhaps TRBD1 as D (6 bases). The CDR3 has 14 residues. The germline CDR1 and CDR2 sequences are MNHNY and SVGAGI (reference sequence). V gave up 6 bases and J gave up 9 bases, with 15 bases separating them.

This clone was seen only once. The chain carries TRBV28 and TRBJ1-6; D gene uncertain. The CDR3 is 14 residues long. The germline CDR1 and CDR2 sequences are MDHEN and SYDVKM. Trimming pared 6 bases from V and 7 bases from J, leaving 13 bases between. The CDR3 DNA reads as TGTGCCAGCAGCCCTGGATTAAGCAATTCACCCCTCCACTTT. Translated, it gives CASSPGLSNSPLHF.

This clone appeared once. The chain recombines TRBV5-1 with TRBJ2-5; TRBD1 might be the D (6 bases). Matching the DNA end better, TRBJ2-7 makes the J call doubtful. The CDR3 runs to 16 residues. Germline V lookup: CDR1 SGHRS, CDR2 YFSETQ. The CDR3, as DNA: TGCGCCAGCAGCTTGGATGACAGGATTCACTCCTACGAGCAGTACTTC. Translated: CASSLDDRIHSYEQYF.

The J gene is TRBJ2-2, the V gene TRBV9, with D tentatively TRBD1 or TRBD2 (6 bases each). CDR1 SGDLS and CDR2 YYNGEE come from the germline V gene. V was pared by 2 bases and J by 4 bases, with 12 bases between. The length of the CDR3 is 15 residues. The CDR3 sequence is CASSVGGSSTGELFF. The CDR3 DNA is TGTGCCAGCAGCGTGGGGGGCTCGAGCACCGGGGAGCTGTTTTTT.

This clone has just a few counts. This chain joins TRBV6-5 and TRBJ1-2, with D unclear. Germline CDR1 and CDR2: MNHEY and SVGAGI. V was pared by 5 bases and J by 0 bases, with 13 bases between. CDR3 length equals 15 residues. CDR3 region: CASSLDADTNYGYTF. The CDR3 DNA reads TGTGCCAGCAGTCTGGACGCAGACACTAACTATGGCTACACCTTC.

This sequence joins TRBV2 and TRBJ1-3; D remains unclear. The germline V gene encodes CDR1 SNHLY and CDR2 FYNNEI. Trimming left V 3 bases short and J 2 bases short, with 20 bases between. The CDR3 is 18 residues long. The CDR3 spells CASSDPGSASLAGNTIYF. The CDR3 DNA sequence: TGTGCCAGCAGTGATCCGGGATCGGCGTCCTTGGCTGGAAACACCATATATTTT.

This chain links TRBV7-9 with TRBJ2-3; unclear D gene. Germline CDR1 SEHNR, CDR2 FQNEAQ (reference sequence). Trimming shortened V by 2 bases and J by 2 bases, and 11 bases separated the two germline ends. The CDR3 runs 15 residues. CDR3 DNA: TGTGCCAGCAGCTTATGGTTAGGGAACACAGATACGCAGTATTTT. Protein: CASSLWLGNTDTQYF.

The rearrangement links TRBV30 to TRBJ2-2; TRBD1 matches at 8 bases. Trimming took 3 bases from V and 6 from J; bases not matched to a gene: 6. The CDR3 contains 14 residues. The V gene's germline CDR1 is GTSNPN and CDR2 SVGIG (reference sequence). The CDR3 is CAWSAGTGPGELFF. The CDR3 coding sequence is TGTGCCTGGAGCGCCGGGACAGGTCCCGGGGAGCTGTTTTTT. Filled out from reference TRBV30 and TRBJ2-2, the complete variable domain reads SQTIHQWPATLVQPVGSPLSLECTVEGTSNPNLYWYRQAAGRGLQLLFYSVGIGQISSEVPQNLSASRPQDRQFILSSKKLLLSDSGFYLCAWSAGTGPGELFFGEGSRLTVL.

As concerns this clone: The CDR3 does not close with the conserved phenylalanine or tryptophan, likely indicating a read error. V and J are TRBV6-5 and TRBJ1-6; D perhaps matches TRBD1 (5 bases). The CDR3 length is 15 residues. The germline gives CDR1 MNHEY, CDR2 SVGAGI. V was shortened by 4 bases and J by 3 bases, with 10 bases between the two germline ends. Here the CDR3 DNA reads TGTGCCAGCAGTTGGCAGGGTAGCTATAATTCACCCCTCCACCTT. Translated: CASSWQGSYNSPLHL.

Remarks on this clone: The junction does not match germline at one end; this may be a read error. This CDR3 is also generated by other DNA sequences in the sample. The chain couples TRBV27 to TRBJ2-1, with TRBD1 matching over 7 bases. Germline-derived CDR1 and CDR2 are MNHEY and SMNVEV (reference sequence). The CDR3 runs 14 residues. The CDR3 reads CASSLQGSYNEQFF. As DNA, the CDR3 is TGCGCCAGCAGTCTACAGGGGTCCTACAATGAGCAGTTCTTC.

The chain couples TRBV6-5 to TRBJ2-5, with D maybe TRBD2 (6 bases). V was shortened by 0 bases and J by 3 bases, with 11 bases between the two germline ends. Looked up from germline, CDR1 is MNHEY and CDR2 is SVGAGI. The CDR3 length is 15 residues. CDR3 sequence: CASSYSISGEETQYF. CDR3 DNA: TGTGCCAGCAGTTACTCGATATCGGGGGAAGAGACCCAGTACTTC.

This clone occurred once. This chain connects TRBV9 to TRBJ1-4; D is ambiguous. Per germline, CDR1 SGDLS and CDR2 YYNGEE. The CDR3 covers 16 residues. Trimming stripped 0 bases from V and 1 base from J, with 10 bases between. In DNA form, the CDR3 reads TGTGCCAGCAGCGTAGGGGGTTGTAAAACTAATGAAAAACTGTTTTTT. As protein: CASSVGGCKTNEKLFF.

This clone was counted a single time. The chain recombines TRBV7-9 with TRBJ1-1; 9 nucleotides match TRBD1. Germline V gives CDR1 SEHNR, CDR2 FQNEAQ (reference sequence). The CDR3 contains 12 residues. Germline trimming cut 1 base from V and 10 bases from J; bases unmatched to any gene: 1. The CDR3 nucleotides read TGTGCCAGCAGCTTAGTGGACAGGGGAGCTTTCTTT. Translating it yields CASSLVDRGAFF.

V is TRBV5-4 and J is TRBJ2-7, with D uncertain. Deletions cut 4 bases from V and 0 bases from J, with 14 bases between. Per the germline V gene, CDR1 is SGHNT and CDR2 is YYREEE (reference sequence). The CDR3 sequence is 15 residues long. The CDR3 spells CASSRGTPSSYEQYF. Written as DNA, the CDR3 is TGTGCCAGCAGCCGAGGAACTCCAAGCTCCTACGAGCAGTACTTC.

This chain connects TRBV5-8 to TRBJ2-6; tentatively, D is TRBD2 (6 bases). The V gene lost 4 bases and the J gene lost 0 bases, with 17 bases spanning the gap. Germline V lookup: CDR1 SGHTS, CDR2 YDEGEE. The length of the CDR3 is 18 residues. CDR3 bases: TGTGCCAGCAGCCCCGGGGAAGCGGGTTACTCTGGGGCCAACGTCCTGACTTTC. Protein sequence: CASSPGEAGYSGANVLTF.

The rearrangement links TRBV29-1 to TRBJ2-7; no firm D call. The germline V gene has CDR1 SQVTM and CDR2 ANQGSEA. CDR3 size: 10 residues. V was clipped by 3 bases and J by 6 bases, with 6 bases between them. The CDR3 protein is CSVEETEQYF. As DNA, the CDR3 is TGCAGCGTTGAGGAGACCGAGCAGTACTTC.

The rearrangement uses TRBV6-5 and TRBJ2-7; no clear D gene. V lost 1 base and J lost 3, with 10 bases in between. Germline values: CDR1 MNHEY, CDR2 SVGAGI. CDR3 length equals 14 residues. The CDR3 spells CASSYFSGYYEQYF. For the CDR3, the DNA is TGTGCCAGCAGTTACTTCTCCGGCTACTACGAGCAGTACTTC.

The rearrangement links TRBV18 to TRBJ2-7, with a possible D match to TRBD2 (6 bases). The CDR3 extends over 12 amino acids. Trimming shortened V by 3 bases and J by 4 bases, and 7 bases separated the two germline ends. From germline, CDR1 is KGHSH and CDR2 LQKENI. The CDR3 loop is CASSPEGYEQYF. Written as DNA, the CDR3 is TGTGCCAGCTCACCGGAGGGTTACGAGCAGTACTTC.